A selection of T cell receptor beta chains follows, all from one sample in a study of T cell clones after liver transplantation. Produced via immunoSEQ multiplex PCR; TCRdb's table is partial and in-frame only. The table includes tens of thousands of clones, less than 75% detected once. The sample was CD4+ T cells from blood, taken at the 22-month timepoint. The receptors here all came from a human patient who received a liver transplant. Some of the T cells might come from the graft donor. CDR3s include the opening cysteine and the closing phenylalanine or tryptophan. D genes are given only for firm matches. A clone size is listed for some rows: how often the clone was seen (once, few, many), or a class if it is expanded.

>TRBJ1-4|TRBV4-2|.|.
TGTGCCAGCACCTCCGGGGAGAAACTGTTTTTT
CASTSGEKLFF
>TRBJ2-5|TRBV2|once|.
TGTGCCAGCAAAGGCGAAGTGGAGACCCAGTACTTC
CASKGEVETQYF
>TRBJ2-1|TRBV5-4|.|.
TGTGCCAGCAGCTTGTACACTCGAAATGAGCAGTTCTTC
CASSLYTRNEQFF
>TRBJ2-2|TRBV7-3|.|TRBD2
TGTGCCAGCAGCCTGGGACTAGCGGGGGCCGGGGAGCTGTTTTTT
CASSLGLAGAGELFF
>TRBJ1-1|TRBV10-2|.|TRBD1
TGCGCCAGCAGTGACGGGACAGGGGGTCACACTGAAGCTTTCTTT
CASSDGTGGHTEAFF
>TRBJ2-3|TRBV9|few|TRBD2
TGTGCCAGCAGCGTAGGGGGACTAGTCGTGGCAGATACGCAGTATTTT
CASSVGGLVVADTQYF
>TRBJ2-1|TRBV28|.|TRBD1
TGTGCCAGCAGTCCGGGACAGGGGTCCTACAATGAGCAGTTCTTC
CASSPGQGSYNEQFF
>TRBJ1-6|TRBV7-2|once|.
TGTGCCAGCAGCCCTCTACCAGGAGGGGATTCACCCCTCCACTTT
CASSPLPGGDSPLHF
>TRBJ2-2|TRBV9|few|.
TGTGCCAGCAGCCTCCAGGGCCCCGAGGCCGGGGAGCTGTTTTTT
CASSLQGPEAGELFF
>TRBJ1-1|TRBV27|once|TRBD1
TGTGCCAGCAGTTTACAGACAGGGGGAACGAACACTGAAGCTTTCTTT
CASSLQTGGTNTEAFF
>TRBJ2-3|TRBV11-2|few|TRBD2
TGTGCCAGCAGTCCCCTAGCGGGGGGGCCGAGAGATACGCAGTATTTT
CASSPLAGGPRDTQYF
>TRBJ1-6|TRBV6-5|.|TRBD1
TGTGCCAGCAGTTATCGTGGGACAGAGTATAATTCACCCCTCCACTTT
CASSYRGTEYNSPLHF
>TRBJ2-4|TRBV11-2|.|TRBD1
TGTGCCAGCAGCTTGACAGGGGGCAACATTCAGTACTTC
CASSLTGGNIQYF
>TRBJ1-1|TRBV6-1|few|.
TGTGCCAGCACCAGAACCCTGGAGGGGAACGGTGAAGCTTTCTTT
CASTRTLEGNGEAFF
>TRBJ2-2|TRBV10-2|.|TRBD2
TGCGCCAGTCTCTCTGGGGGGGTCCTTACGAACACCGGGGAGCTGTTTTTT
CASLSGGVLTNTGELFF
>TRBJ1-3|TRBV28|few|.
TGTGCCAGCAGTCCCCAGCGAAACACCATATATTTT
CASSPQRNTIYF
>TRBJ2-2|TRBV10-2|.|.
TGCGCCAGCATCCCCCAAGCAGTCCCCGGGGAGCTGTTTTTT
CASIPQAVPGELFF
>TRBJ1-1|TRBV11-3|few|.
TGTGCCAGCAGCTTAGTGCCGGACACTGAAGCTTTCTTT
CASSLVPDTEAFF
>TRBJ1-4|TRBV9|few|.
TGTGCCAGCAGCGTTGGATATGCAACTAATGAAAAACTGTTTTTT
CASSVGYATNEKLFF
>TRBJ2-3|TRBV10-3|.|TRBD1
TGTGCCATCAGTGAAGGTCACGACAGGGCAGATACGCAGTATTTT
CAISEGHDRADTQYF
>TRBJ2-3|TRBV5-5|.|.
TGTGCCAGCAGCTTCGGACGGACCACAGATACGCAGTATTTT
CASSFGRTTDTQYF
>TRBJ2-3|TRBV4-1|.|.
TGCGCCAGCAGCCAAGATAAGAGGGGGATAGATACGCAGTATTTT
CASSQDKRGIDTQYF
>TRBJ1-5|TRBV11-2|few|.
TGTGCCAGCAGCTTGGAGGCAGTAGCTCAGCCCCAGCATTTT
CASSLEAVAQPQHF
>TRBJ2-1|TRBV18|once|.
TGTGCCAGCTCACCCACAGGGGGGGGGAACAATGAGCAGTTCTTC
CASSPTGGGNNEQFF
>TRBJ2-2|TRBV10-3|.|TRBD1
TGTGCCATCAGTACGGGACAGTTCGCGAACACCGGGGAGCTGTTTTTT
CAISTGQFANTGELFF
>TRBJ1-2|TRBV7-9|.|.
TGTGCCAGCAGCTTAGGGGCGGGTGGCTACACCTTC
CASSLGAGGYTF
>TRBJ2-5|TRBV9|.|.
TGTGCCAGCAGCTCGAGTAACCAAGAGACCCAGTACTTC
CASSSSNQETQYF
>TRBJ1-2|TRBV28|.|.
TGTGCCAGCAGTTCCCCGCCGCGGTATGGCTACACCTTC
CASSSPPRYGYTF
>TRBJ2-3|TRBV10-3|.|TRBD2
TGTGCCATCAGTGAGTCGAAGCGGGGGGGCGGCGGAGATACGCAGTATTTT
CAISESKRGGGGDTQYF
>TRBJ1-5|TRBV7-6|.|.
TGTGCCAGCAGCCCGTCTGGGGATCAGCCCCAGCATTTT
CASSPSGDQPQHF
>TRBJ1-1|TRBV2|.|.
TGTGCCAGCAGTGAACTGCCCAACACTGAAGCTTTCTTT
CASSELPNTEAFF
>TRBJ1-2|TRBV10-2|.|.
TGCGCCAGCAGTCTACAGGGAGCTAACTATGGCTACACCTTC
CASSLQGANYGYTF
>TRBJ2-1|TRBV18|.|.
TGTGCCAGCTCAACCCGAGAGGCCGGGAACAATGAGCAGTTCTTC
CASSTREAGNNEQFF
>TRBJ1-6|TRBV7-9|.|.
TGTGCCAGCAGCGGAGGGACGGGGCGAAATTCACCCCTCCACTTT
CASSGGTGRNSPLHF
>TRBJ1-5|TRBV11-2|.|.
TGTGCCAGCAGCTTAGATCCACTTCTCAATCAGCCCCAGCATTTT
CASSLDPLLNQPQHF
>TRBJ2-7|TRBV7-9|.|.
TGTGCCAGCAGCTTCGACGGGGACCCCGTCTACGAGCAGTACTTC
CASSFDGDPVYEQYF
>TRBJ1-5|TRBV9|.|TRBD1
TGTGCCAGCAGCAAGGACAGGGAACAGCCCCAGCATTTT
CASSKDREQPQHF
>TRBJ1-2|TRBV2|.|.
TGTGCCAGCAGTGCGGTAAGGATGTATGGCTACACCTTC
CASSAVRMYGYTF
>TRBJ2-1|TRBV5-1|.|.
TGCGCCAGCACCCCCGGACAGAGCTACAATGAGCAGTTCTTC
CASTPGQSYNEQFF
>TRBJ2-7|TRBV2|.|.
TGTGCCAGCAGTCAGGACGGCCCCTACGAGCAGTACTTC
CASSQDGPYEQYF
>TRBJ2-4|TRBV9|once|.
TGTGCCAGCAGCCCCCAGGGAGCCAAAAACATTCAGTACTTC
CASSPQGAKNIQYF
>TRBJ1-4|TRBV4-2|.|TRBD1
TGTGCCAGCAGCCAAGATATGGGCAGGGGGCGCGAAAAACTGTTTTTT
CASSQDMGRGREKLFF
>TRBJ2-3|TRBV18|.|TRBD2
TGTGCCAGCTCACCACCTAGCGGGGGAGATACGCAGTATTTT
CASSPPSGGDTQYF